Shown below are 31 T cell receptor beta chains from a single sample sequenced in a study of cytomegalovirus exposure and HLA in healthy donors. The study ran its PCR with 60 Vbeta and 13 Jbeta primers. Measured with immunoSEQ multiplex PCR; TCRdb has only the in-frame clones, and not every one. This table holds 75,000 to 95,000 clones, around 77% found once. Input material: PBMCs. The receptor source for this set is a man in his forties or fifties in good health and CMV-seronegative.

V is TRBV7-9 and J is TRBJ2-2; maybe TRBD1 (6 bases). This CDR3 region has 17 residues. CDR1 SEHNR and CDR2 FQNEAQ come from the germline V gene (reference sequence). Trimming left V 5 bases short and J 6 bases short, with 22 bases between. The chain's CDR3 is CASSIKRASRGAGELFF. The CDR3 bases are TGTGCCAGCAGCATAAAAAGGGCTAGCAGGGGCGCCGGGGAGCTGTTTTTT.

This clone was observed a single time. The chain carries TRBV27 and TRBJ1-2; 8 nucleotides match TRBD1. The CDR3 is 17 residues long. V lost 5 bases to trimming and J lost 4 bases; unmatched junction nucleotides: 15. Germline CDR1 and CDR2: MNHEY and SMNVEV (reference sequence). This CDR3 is CASSPRLSDRVPYGYTF. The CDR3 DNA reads TGTGCCAGCAGTCCCCGCCTCTCGGACAGGGTCCCCTATGGCTACACCTTC.

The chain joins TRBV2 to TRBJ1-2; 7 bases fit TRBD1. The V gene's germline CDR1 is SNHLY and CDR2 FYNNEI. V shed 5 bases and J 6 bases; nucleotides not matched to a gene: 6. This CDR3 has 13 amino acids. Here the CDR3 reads CASSPTGKNGYTF. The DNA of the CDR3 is TGTGCCAGCAGTCCGACAGGGAAGAATGGCTACACCTTC.

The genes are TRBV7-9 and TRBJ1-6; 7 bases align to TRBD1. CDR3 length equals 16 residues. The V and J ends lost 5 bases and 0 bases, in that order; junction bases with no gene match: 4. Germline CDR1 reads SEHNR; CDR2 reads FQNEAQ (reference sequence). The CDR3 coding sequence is TGTGCCAGCAGCCTCGGACAGGCCTCCTATAATTCACCCCTCCACTTT. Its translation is CASSLGQASYNSPLHF.

CDR3 in amino acids: CASSLGRGRSYEQYF. The CDR3 DNA is TGCGCCAGCAGCTTGGGGAGAGGGAGGTCGTACGAGCAGTACTTC. The J gene is TRBJ2-7, the V gene TRBV5-1, with D possibly being TRBD2 (6 bases). The germline V gene encodes CDR1 SGHRS and CDR2 YFSETQ. V lost 0 bases and J 4 bases, leaving 14 bases between the germline ends. CDR3 length: 15 residues.

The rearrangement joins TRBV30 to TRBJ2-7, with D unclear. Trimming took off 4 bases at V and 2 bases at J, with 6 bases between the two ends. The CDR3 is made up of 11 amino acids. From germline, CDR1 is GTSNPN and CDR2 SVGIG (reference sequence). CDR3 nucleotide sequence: TGTGCCTGGAAAATAACCTACGAGCAGTACTTC. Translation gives CAWKITYEQYF. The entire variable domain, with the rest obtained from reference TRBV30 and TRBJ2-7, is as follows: SQTIHQWPATLVQPVGSPLSLECTVEGTSNPNLYWYRQAAGRGLQLLFYSVGIGQISSEVPQNLSASRPQDRQFILSSKKLLLSDSGFYLCAWKITYEQYFGPGTRLTVT.

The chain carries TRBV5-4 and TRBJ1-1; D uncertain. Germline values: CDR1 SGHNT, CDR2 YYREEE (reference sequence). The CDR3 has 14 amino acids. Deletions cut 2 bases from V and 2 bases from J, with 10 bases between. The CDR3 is CASSLYESNTEAFF. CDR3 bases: TGTGCCAGCAGCTTATATGAGTCCAACACTGAAGCTTTCTTT.

CDR3 residues: CASSSGQGSLTDTQYF. The DNA for the CDR3 is TGCGCCAGCAGCTCCGGACAGGGATCTCTAACAGATACGCAGTATTTT. The chain carries TRBV4-1 and TRBJ2-3; TRBD1 matches 8 bases. The V gene end was trimmed by 5 bases and the J gene end by 3 bases; junction bases not matched to a gene: 10. Germline-derived CDR1 and CDR2 are MGHRA and YSYEKL. The CDR3 spans 16 residues.

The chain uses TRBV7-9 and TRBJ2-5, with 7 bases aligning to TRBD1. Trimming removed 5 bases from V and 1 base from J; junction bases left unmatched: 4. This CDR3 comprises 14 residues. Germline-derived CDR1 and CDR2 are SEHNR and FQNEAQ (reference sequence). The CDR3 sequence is CASSIRGTQETQYF. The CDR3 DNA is TGTGCCAGCAGCATCAGGGGGACCCAAGAGACCCAGTACTTC.

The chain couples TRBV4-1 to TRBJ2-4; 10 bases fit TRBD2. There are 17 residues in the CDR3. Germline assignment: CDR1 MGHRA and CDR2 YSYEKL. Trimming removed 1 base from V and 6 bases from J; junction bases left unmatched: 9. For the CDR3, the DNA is TGCGCCAGCAGCCAAGGACGGGGGCTAGCGGGGGTAAACATTCAGTACTTC. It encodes CASSQGRGLAGVNIQYF.

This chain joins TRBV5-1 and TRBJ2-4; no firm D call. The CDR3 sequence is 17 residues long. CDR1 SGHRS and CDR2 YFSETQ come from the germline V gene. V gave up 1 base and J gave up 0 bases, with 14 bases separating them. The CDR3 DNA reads TGCGCCAGCAGCTTGTTCTCCGGCGCAGGAGCCAAAAACATTCAGTACTTC. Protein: CASSLFSGAGAKNIQYF.

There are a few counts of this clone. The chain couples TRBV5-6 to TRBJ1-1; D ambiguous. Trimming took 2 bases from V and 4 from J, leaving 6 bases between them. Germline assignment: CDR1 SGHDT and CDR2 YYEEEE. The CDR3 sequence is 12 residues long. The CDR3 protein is CASSFQLTEAFF. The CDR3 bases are TGTGCCAGCAGCTTTCAACTCACTGAAGCTTTCTTT.

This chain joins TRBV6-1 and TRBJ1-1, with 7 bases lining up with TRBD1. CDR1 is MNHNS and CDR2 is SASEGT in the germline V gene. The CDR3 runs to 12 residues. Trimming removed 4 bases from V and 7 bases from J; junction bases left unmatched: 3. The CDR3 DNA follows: TGTGCCAGCAGTGGCCAGGGGGGTGAAGCTTTCTTT. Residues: CASSGQGGEAFF.

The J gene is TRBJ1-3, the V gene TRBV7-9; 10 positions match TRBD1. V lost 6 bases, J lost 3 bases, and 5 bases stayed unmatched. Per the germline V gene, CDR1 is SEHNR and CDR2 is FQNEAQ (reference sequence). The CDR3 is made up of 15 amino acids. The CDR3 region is CASSSTGGIGNTIYF. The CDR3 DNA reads TGTGCCAGCAGTTCGACAGGGGGCATTGGAAACACCATATATTTT. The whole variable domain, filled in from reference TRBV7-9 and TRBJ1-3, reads DTGVSQNPRHKITKRGQNVTFRCDPISEHNRLYWYRQTLGQGPEFLTYFQNEAQLEKSRLLSDRFSAERPKGSFSTLEIQRTEQGDSAMYLCASSSTGGIGNTIYFGEGSWLTVV.

CDR3 sequence reads: CASRNTDSHNSPLHF. Here the CDR3 DNA reads TGTGCCAGCCGAAATACGGACAGTCATAATTCACCCCTCCACTTT. The genes are TRBV7-9 and TRBJ1-6; TRBD1 is a possible D gene (6 bases). Trimming stripped 8 bases from V and 5 bases from J, with 16 bases between. The CDR3 runs to 15 residues. From germline, CDR1 is SEHNR and CDR2 FQNEAQ (reference sequence).

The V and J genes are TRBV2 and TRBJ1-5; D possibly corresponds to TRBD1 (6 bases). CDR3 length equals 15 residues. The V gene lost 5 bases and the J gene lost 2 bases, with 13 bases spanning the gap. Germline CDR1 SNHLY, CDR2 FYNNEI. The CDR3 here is CASSSGHSGNQPQHF. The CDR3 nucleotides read TGTGCCAGCAGTTCGGGACACTCCGGCAATCAGCCCCAGCATTTT.

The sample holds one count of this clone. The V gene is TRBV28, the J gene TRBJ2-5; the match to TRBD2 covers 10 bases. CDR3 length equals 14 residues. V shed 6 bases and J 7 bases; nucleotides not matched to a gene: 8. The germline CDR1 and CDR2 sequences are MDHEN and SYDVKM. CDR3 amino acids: CASSLAGGSGTQYF. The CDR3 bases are TGTGCCAGCAGCTTAGCGGGGGGATCGGGGACCCAGTACTTC.

CDR3 sequence: CASSVRGQNTEAFF. DNA of the CDR3: TGCGCCAGCAGCGTCAGGGGTCAGAACACTGAAGCTTTCTTT. The rearrangement links TRBV5-1 to TRBJ1-1; D is possibly TRBD1 (6 bases). Trimming removed 4 bases from V and 1 base from J, with 11 bases in between. Germline V lookup: CDR1 SGHRS, CDR2 YFSETQ. The CDR3 spans 14 residues.

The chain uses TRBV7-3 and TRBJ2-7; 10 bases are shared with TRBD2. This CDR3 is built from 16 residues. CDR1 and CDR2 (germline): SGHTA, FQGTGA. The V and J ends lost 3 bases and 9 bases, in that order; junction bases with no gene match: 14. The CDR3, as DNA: TGTGCCAGCAGCTTTAGAGCGGGGGGGCCAAGATTCCCGCAGTACTTC. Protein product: CASSFRAGGPRFPQYF.

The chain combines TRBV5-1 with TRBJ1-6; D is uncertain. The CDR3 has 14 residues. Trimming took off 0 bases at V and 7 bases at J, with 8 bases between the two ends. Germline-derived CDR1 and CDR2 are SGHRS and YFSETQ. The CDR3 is CASSLDVQNSPLHF. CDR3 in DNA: TGCGCCAGCAGCTTGGACGTACAGAATTCACCCCTCCACTTT. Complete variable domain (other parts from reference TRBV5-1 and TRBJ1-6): KAGVTQTPRYLIKTRGQQVTLSCSPISGHRSVSWYQQTPGQGLQFLFEYFSETQRNKGNFPGRFSGRQFSNSRSEMNVSTLELGDSALYLCASSLDVQNSPLHFGNGTRLTVT.

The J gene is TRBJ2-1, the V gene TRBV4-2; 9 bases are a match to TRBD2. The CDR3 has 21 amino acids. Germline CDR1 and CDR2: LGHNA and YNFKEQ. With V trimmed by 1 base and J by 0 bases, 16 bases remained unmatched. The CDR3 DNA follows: TGTGCCAGCAGCCAAGTGGTGAGCGGGGGGACCGGATATCGCTCCTACAATGAGCAGTTCTTC. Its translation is CASSQVVSGGTGYRSYNEQFF.

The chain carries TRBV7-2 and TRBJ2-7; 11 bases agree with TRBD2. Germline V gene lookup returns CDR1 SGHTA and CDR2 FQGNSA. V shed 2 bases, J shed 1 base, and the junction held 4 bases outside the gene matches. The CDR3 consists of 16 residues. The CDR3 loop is CASSLLSGGGSYEQYF. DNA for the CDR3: TGTGCCAGCAGCTTACTTAGCGGGGGGGGGTCCTACGAGCAGTACTTC.

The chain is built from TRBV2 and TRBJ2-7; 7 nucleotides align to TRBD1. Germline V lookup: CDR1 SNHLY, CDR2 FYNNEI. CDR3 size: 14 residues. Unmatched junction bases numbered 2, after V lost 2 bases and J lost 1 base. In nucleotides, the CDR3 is TGTGCCAGCAGTGAACAACAGGGGTCCTACGAGCAGTACTTC. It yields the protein CASSEQQGSYEQYF. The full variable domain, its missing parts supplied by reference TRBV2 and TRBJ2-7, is EPEVTQTPSHQVTQMGQEVILRCVPISNHLYFYWYRQILGQKVEFLVSFYNNEISEKSEIFDDQFSVERPDGSNFTLKIRSTKLEDSAMYFCASSEQQGSYEQYFGPGTRLTVT.

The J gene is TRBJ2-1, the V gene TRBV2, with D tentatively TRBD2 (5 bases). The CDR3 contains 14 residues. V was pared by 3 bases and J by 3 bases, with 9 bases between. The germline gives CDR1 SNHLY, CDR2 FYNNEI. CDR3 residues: CASSEASRYNEQFF. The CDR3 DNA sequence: TGTGCCAGCAGTGAGGCTAGCCGCTACAATGAGCAGTTCTTC.

CDR3 bases: TGTGCCAGCAGCTTGAGACTAGCGGGGAGCACAGATACGCAGTATTTT. Translation: CASSLRLAGSTDTQYF. This chain uses TRBV5-4 with TRBJ2-3; 11 bases match TRBD2. This CDR3 has 16 amino acids. J lost 0 bases, V lost 1 base, and 1 base had no gene match. In germline, CDR1 is SGHNT, CDR2 YYREEE (reference sequence).

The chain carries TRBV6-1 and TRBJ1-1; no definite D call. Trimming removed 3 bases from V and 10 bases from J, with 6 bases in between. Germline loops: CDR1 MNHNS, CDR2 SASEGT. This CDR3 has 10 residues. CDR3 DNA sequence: TGTGCCAGCAGTGAGCTAGTAGCTTTCTTT. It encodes CASSELVAFF.

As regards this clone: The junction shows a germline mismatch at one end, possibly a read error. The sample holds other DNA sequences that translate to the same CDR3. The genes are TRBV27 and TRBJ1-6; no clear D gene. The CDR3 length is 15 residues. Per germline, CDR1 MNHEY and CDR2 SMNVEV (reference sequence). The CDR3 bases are TGTGCCAGCGCGATCCTGAGCTCCTATAATTCCCCCCTCCACTTT. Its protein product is CASAILSSYNSPLHF.

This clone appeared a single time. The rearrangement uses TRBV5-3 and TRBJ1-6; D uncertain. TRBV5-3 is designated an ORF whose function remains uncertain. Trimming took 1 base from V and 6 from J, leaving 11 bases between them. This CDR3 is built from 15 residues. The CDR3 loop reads CARSLRKWANSPLHF. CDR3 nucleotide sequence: TGTGCCAGAAGCTTGAGGAAGTGGGCTAATTCACCCCTCCACTTT.

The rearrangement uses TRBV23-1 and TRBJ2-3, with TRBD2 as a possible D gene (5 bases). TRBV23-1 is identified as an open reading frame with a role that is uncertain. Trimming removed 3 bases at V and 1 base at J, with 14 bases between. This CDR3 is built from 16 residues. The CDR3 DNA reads TGCGCCAGCAGTCATCGGGGAGTTGGAGGCACAGATACGCAGTATTTT. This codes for CASSHRGVGGTDTQYF.

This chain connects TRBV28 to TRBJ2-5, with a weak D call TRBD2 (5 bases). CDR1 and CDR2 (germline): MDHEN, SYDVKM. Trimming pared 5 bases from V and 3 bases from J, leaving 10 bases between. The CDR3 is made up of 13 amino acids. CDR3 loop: CASSTGNKETQYF. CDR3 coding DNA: TGTGCCAGCAGTACCGGGAACAAAGAGACCCAGTACTTC.

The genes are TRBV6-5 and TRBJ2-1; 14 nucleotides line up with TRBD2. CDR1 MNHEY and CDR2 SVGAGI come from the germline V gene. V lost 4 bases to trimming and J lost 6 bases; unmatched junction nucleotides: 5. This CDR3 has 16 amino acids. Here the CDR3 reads CASSFAGTSGGNEQFF. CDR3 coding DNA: TGTGCCAGCAGTTTCGCCGGGACTAGCGGGGGCAATGAGCAGTTCTTC.